This TCR beta chain was documented in a study of blood T cell repertoires in COVID-19. Sequenced by immunoSEQ multiplex PCR; TCRdb stores in-frame clones only, minus some. This table holds 130,000 to 150,000 clones, roughly 76% found once. The sequenced sample was peripheral blood. The source is a human donor with acute or convalescent COVID-19. The donor label of this sample is uncertain.

The CDR3 region has the DNA TGTGCCAGCAGCTTGGGACTAGCGGGGGGGCCATCAGATACGCAGTATTTT. It codes for CASSLGLAGGPSDTQYF. The chain links TRBV5-4 to TRBJ2-3; 14 bases agree with TRBD2. Germline CDR1 and CDR2: SGHNT and YYREEE (reference sequence). V shed 0 bases, J shed 4 bases, and the junction held 4 bases outside the gene matches. The CDR3 totals 17 residues.